The rows below give T cell receptor beta chains drawn from one sample of a study of shared clonotypes between healthy human individuals. Profiled with immunoSEQ multiplex PCR; TCRdb holds only in-frame clones, not every one. Of under 850,000 clones in the sample, over 55% are singletons; the top ten hold less than 2%. Sequencing was performed on memory CD4+ T cells sorted from blood. The receptors shown here come from a woman aged 30 to 39 in good health. Both conserved end residues are trimmed from each CDR3. A D gene is named only where the DNA matches it firmly. Size is omitted from some rows. Given values are once, few, many or a class for expanded clones.

len	v_gene	abundance	d_gene	CDR3aa
17	TRBV28	-	TRBD1	ASREKWGQLLNGNQPQH
12	TRBV18	once	TRBD1	ASSPGQATGELF
12	TRBV21-1	-	-	ASSIQLRGYEQY
13	TRBV4-1	-	TRBD2	ASSQAGGNTGELF
13	TRBV18	-	-	ASSAGSGSYNEQF
14	TRBV18	few	TRBD2	ASSPPGLASTDTQY
15	TRBV7-2	-	TRBD1	ASSLGFTGGKGTEAF
10	TRBV10-1	-	-	ASSDGVGKAF
15	TRBV11-2	-	TRBD1	ASSLDQPGTGQETQY
13	TRBV6-6	-	TRBD1	ASSVGQRSNQPQH
18	TRBV10-3	many	TRBD2	AISVDAFLAGGYNTGELF